This record covers a single T cell receptor (beta chain). The antigen remains unidentified. J lost 4 bases, V lost 0 bases, and 5 bases had no gene match. The CDR3 consists of 16 residues. Germline-derived CDR1 and CDR2 are MNHNY and SVGAGI (reference sequence). This entry comes from a study of T cells after yellow fever vaccination. The study, taken as a whole, reports: The study found a weaker secondary response that peaked faster, day 5 versus 15. Reappearing after the booster were most of the clones from primary vaccination (around 95% CD4, 88% CD8).

Making TCR cDNA involved 5'RACE template switching, which added UMIs and a universal primer site. TCRdb redid the calling of the 5' RACE reads with MiXCR, one entry per CDR3 protein. The sample comprises some 320,000 distinct CDR3 sequences, 3.5% to 4.5% of which are singletons, and just under 20% rests with the top ten. The V gene is TRBV6-6, the J gene TRBJ1-1, with 10 positions matching TRBD1. The sequence was obtained from a man aged 18 to 29 who received the YFV17D yellow fever vaccine. The sample was PBMCs, taken 15 days after the yellow fever booster vaccination. This chain's CDR3 is CASSYSTGGLGTEAFF. As DNA, the CDR3 is TGTGCCAGCAGTTACTCGACAGGGGGCTTGGGCACTGAAGCTTTCTTT.